This T cell receptor beta chain was found in a study of CD8+CD57+ T cells in acquired aplastic anemia. Per the germline V gene, CDR1 is WNHNN and CDR2 is SYGVQD (reference sequence). The CDR3 runs to 14 residues. The germline V and J ends were trimmed by 3 bases and 4 bases, with 11 bases remaining between them. Researchers used genomic DNA as the template to profile TCR beta VDJ and CDR3. TCRdb analysed the reads with MiXCR anew, one entry per CDR3 protein. The sample lists over 150,000 distinct CDR3 sequences, 71% occurring once. Patients selected for sequencing had displayed CD8+CD57+ cell expansion by flow cytometry. In regard to this clonotype: Antigen unknown.

Study outcomes and limitations: Fewer than 35 sequences, all CD8+ CDR3, were shared between patients and controls.

V gene TRBV10-1 combines with J gene TRBJ2-3, with a weak D call TRBD1 (5 bases). The clonotype was recovered from a human donor with aplastic anemia. The specimen was sorted CD4+, CD8+, or CD8+CD57+ T cells (not recorded which) from PBMCs. DNA of the CDR3: TGCGCCAGCAGTGACACAGGACGGGCAGATACGCAGTATTTT. Translation gives CASSDTGRADTQYF.